What follows is one T cell receptor (beta chain) and its context. Its antigen target is currently unknown. Base qualities are not at hand, and no much larger clone is one base apart. This sample stems from a study of human T cells and chemical hapten exposure (dated by TCRdb to the early 2020s). Regarding the research as a whole: For sensitization, 2% DPC in acetone was applied to a 2 cm by 2 cm area of upper inner arm skin. Patients additionally received weekly therapeutic DPC doses to the scalp throughout the approximately 25-week study period. Patch testing on the upper back used Finn chambers containing 0.01% DPC, with scoring done after 6 days according to International Contact Dermatitis Research Group standards. Alopecia areata with under or over 50% scalp involvement, alopecia totalis and alopecia universalis were represented in the patient cohort, which was mostly female. The libraries were sequenced as a pool, and the TCR yield per sample differed mostly because of small variations in library volumes within the pool. In alopecia patients, the study followed how the peripheral blood TCR repertoire changed in vivo over primary and secondary sensitization to diphenylcyclopropenone (DPC), a hapten. Blood samples were taken from patients before sensitization (week 0) and then at 2, 6 and about 24 weeks after DPC sensitization. About 28 alopecia patients gave blood for TCR sequencing at one to four time points (pre-sensitization, 2, 6 and 24 weeks).

Findings and caveats that apply to the study as a whole: DPC sensitization did not change the number of TCRs with a frequency above 1 in 1000, and there was no evidence of changes in global repertoire structure. Compared with pre-sensitization or healthy control sets, expanded TCRs formed significantly more large CDR3 similarity clusters, which is consistent with antigen-driven responses. Because all patients had alopecia, a presumed autoimmune disease, the immune response of the patients might differ from that of healthy individuals. Patch test score was positively correlated with the number of PT1 expanded TCRs, with significance at thresholds 8, 16 and 32 but not at 4. After repeated subsampling, changes were observed in the strength of the expansion versus patch-test correlation and in the threshold at which the correlation became significant.

Reading the label with the study, this specimen's time point is: patch test 3, about 24 weeks after DPC sensitization. In the paper's terms, the treatment or condition label means: therapeutic diphenylcyclopropenone sensitization with weekly scalp DPC. At each patch-test visit, blood was drawn before the patch test was applied. Patients were eligible if aged 18 to 70, diagnosed with alopecia and judged suitable for DPC therapy, and pregnant patients were excluded. Total RNA was isolated from unfractionated whole blood collected in Tempus Blood RNA tubes. The library was produced with RACE. These reads were obtained on a NextSeq 500. During library preparation, unique molecular identifiers were attached to individual cDNA molecules so that TCRs could be counted in a quantitative, reproducible way. Both TCR alpha and TCR beta chains were sequenced from each blood RNA sample. In the source study's methods: A median of around 100,000 TCRs per sample was observed, with a range of roughly 20,000 to 700,000. V, J and CDR3 annotation of the TCR reads was performed with the Decombinator software suite. To make PS versus PT1 abundance plots, every sample was subsampled to the same number of TCRs (28,000). Expanded TCRs were defined as absent before sensitization and observed at least eight times at the 2-week time point. TCRdb reran the public reads through fastp at Q25 and MiXCR, keeping productive beta chains. Each entry is one CDR3 protein sequence, shown with its most common DNA and genes. TCRdb, not the authors, supplied the V and J calls. The sample table lists roughly 97,000 distinct CDR3 sequences, roughly a quarter of them with a count of one. The top ten clones comprise 9% to 12% of the sample.

The clonotype was recovered from a man between 40 and 49 years old with alopecia areata. Some clones in this sample may be carry-over from other donors' samples. The material was whole blood, obtained in connection with sensitization to the hapten diphenylcyclopropenone (DPC).

The CDR3 is CASSLRLAAYNEQFF. The nucleotide sequence reads as follows: TGCGCCAGCAGCTTGAGACTAGCGGCGTACAATGAGCAGTTCTTC. This receptor chain uses TRBV5-1 and TRBJ2-1, and 9 junctional nucleotides match TRBD2. CDR1 and CDR2 were assigned from the germline V gene as SGHRS and YFSETQ. The CDR3, cysteine through phenylalanine, is 15 amino acids long. The sequence is cut down to CDR3 DNA, 45 bases in frame from base 1. The V end gives up 1 base and the J end 4 bases, leaving 3 bases in the junction not matched to a gene.